This entry lists 14 T cell receptor beta chains sequenced from one sample in a study of identical twins. TCRdb called the 5' RACE reads again in MiXCR, with one record for every CDR3 protein. The sample holds 500,000 or so distinct CDR3 sequences, approximately 15% seen once. The data also belong to a second study, concerning yellow fever vaccine responses in identical twins.

The sample was CD4+ T cells sorted from blood. The receptor set was obtained from a woman aged 18-29 years in good health.

In its sample, this clonotype was seen many times. CDR3 DNA: TGCAGTGCCCCAACCCGAGGATACAATGAGCAGTTCTTC. This sequence encodes CSAPTRGYNEQFF. The chain is built from TRBV20-1 and TRBJ2-1; no definite D call. The CDR3 covers 13 residues. Germline V CDR1 and CDR2: DFQATT, SNEGSKA (reference sequence). V lost 6 bases to trimming and J lost 4 bases, with 13 bases between them.

This clonotype was recorded a few times. One end of the junction varies from germline; a read error may be responsible. The chain couples TRBV7-7 to TRBJ2-1; no clear D gene. The CDR3 consists of 14 residues. Germline CDR1 and CDR2: SSHAT and FNYEAQ (reference sequence). The CDR3 protein is CASSLDVGSNEQFF. The CDR3 DNA reads TGTGCTAGCAGCTTAGACGTCGGATCTAATGAGCAGTTCTTC.

This clonotype was picked up a small number of times. The chain employs TRBV20-1 and TRBJ2-3; 9 nucleotides line up with TRBD2. CDR1 and CDR2 from the germline V gene are DFQATT and SNEGSKA (reference sequence). V lost 6 bases, J lost 2 bases, and 18 bases stayed unmatched. CDR3 length: 18 residues. In nucleotides, the CDR3 is TGCAGTGCCCTTAACCGGGCCCCGGCTAGCGGGAACACAGATACGCAGTATTTT. Translating gives CSALNRAPASGNTDTQYF.

This chain uses TRBV10-2 with TRBJ2-1; no reliable D call. The CDR3 spans 13 residues. V lost 7 bases and J lost 0, with 7 bases in between. The germline gives CDR1 WSHSY, CDR2 SAAADI. Here the CDR3 reads CASTPSSYNEQFF. The CDR3 DNA is TGCGCCAGCACGCCGAGCTCCTACAATGAGCAGTTCTTC.

The chain joins TRBV6-1 to TRBJ2-3, with 7 bases that match TRBD2. The V and J ends lost 7 bases and 1 base, in that order; junction bases with no gene match: 5. There are 14 residues in the CDR3. CDR1 is MNHNS and CDR2 is SASEGT in the germline V gene. The CDR3 DNA reads TGTGCCAGCATCCCAGCGGGGCGCACAGATACGCAGTATTTT. Its protein is CASIPAGRTDTQYF.

Ten or more counts support this clonotype. The genes are TRBV9 and TRBJ2-3, with D tentatively TRBD2 (5 bases). Germline V CDR1 and CDR2: SGDLS, YYNGEE. The CDR3 runs to 14 residues. Deletions cut 4 bases from V and 5 bases from J, with 14 bases between. CDR3 in amino acids: CASSPQTEGDTQYF. In nucleotides, the CDR3 is TGTGCCAGCAGCCCCCAAACTGAGGGAGATACGCAGTATTTT.

The sample holds a few counts of this clonotype. This chain uses TRBV6-1 with TRBJ2-3; D remains unclear. Trimming took off 10 bases at V and 7 bases at J, with 18 bases between the two ends. Looked up from germline, CDR1 is MNHNS and CDR2 is SASEGT. CDR3 size: 13 residues. The CDR3: CATVVAGSNTQYF. CDR3 sequence (DNA): TGTGCCACCGTTGTGGCTGGGTCTAATACGCAGTATTTT.

This clonotype was seen a handful of times. The chain combines TRBV15 with TRBJ1-5, with D possibly TRBD1 on 5 matching bases. CDR3 length equals 17 residues. V gave up 0 bases and J gave up 1 base, with 13 bases separating them. Germline V gene data show CDR1 as LNHNV and CDR2 as YYDKDF (reference sequence). CDR3 sequence: CATSRDLGERSNQPQHF. The DNA of the CDR3 is TGTGCCACCAGCAGAGATCTGGGGGAGAGGAGCAATCAGCCCCAGCATTTT. Combining the CDR3 with reference TRBV15 and TRBJ1-5 gives the whole variable domain DAMVIQNPRYQVTQFGKPVTLSCSQTLNHNVMYWYQQKSSQAPKLLFHYYDKDFNNEADTPDNFQSRRPNTSFCFLDIRSPGLGDTAMYLCATSRDLGERSNQPQHFGDGTRLSIL.

This clonotype was detected ten times or more. DNA for the CDR3: TGTGCCAGCACCACTTGGGGAATTTACAATGAGCAGTTCTTC. Translation: CASTTWGIYNEQFF. This chain links TRBV5-6 with TRBJ2-1; D unresolved. Germline V gene data show CDR1 as SGHDT and CDR2 as YYEEEE. The CDR3 runs 14 residues. The germline V and J ends were trimmed by 6 bases and 4 bases, with 14 bases remaining between them.

This clonotype appeared many times. The rearrangement uses TRBV7-9 and TRBJ2-1, with D perhaps TRBD2 (6 bases). Germline CDR1 is SEHNR and CDR2 is FQNEAQ (reference sequence). V was clipped by 2 bases and J by 1 base, with 9 bases between them. The CDR3 consists of 15 residues. The CDR3 DNA is TGTGCCAGCAGCTTAAAGGCGGGGTCCTACAATGAGCAGTTCTTC. Its protein product is CASSLKAGSYNEQFF.

The J gene is TRBJ1-5, the V gene TRBV6-5; D is uncertain. Germline CDR1 and CDR2: MNHEY and SVGAGI. The CDR3 consists of 14 residues. Trimming removed 3 bases at V and 0 bases at J, with 6 bases between. In DNA form, the CDR3 reads TGTGCCAGCAGTTATAGGTATAGCAATCAGCCCCAGCATTTT. Its protein product is CASSYRYSNQPQHF.

V is TRBV7-9 and J is TRBJ1-5, with a possible D match to TRBD1 (5 bases). Germline V CDR1 and CDR2: SEHNR, FQNEAQ (reference sequence). The ends were cut back, 0 bases at V and 4 bases at J, with 16 bases in the middle. This CDR3 is 17 amino acids long. The CDR3 DNA is TGTGCCAGCAGCTTAGCGGTGGGGTTGGGGCCTAATCAGCCCCAGCATTTT. Translation: CASSLAVGLGPNQPQHF.

This clonotype was seen only a few times. The chain is built from TRBV4-2 and TRBJ2-7; TRBD1 aligns across 7 bases. V trimming: 0 bases; J trimming: 3 bases; junction bases outside the gene matches: 8. CDR3 length: 16 residues. From germline, CDR1 is LGHNA and CDR2 YNFKEQ. Written as DNA, the CDR3 is TGTGCCAGCAGCCAAGATTTTCGCGACAGGGTCTACGAGCAGTACTTC. The encoded protein is CASSQDFRDRVYEQYF.

The CDR3 bases are TGCGCCAGCAGCCAAGATATGAGGGAGCAGTTCTTC. Protein sequence: CASSQDMREQFF. The V gene is TRBV4-1, the J gene TRBJ2-1; D is unclear. The germline CDR1 and CDR2 sequences are MGHRA and YSYEKL. This CDR3 is built from 12 residues. V lost 0 bases and J lost 10, with 7 bases in between.